This TCR beta chain was captured in a study of T cells of healthy individuals. This clonotype was recorded a few times. Trimming removed 2 bases at V and 4 bases at J, with 12 bases between. Germline values: CDR1 SGHKS, CDR2 YYEKEE (reference sequence). The CDR3 contains 14 residues. TCRdb ran MiXCR on the 5' RACE reads and lists one entry per CDR3 protein. The repertoire has about 96,000 distinct CDR3 sequences, 17% of them found once; the top ten carry approximately 5.7%. This receptor was taken from a human donor in good health. The rearrangement links TRBV5-5 to TRBJ2-5; D remains unclear. The CDR3 protein is CASSFLSGVETQYF. DNA of the CDR3: TGTGCCAGCAGCTTTCTGTCTGGGGTAGAGACCCAGTACTTC.